This TCR beta chain was recovered during a study of cytomegalovirus exposure and HLA in healthy donors. This CDR3 is built from 14 residues. Germline loops: CDR1 SSHAT, CDR2 FNYEAQ (reference sequence). A word on this clone: At one of its ends the junction is not consistent with the germline gene, which may arise from a read error.

This PCR relied on a set of 60 Vbeta primers and 13 Jbeta primers. TCRdb keeps only in-frame clones here, not all; method: immunoSEQ multiplex PCR. Among 60,000 or so clones, 89% were seen once, and the ten largest hold about 1.6%. The chain combines TRBV7-7 with TRBJ2-5; 7 bases match TRBD1. The sequencing input was PBMCs. This clonotype was obtained from a man aged 30-40 years in good health and CMV-seropositive. CDR3 amino acids: CASSLTGLGETQYF. The CDR3 nucleotides read TGTGCTAGCAGCTTGACAGGGTTGGGGGAGACCCAGTACTTC.